This paragraph reports one T cell receptor (beta chain). The target antigen is unknown. These data are taken from a study of vaccination effects on CD4 cells after COVID-19. Notes on the study in general: Missing from the study were early post-infection timepoints, and its convalescent patients were few.

The V segment lost 4 bases and the J segment 8 bases; nucleotides outside the gene matches: 6. This CDR3 contains 13 residues. Per the germline V gene, CDR1 is MNHEY and CDR2 is SVGAGI. Sequenced by immunoSEQ multiplex PCR; TCRdb stores in-frame clones only, minus some. The table includes tens of thousands of clones, about 71% detected once. Sequencing in the ViraFEST assay came after antigen-specific CD4+ T cells had been expanded with viral peptide pools, which were used to stimulate PBMC. Cells that had been cultured for about 10 days were the source of isolated CD4+ T cells. No vaccinee had earlier SARS-CoV-2 infection, and nucleocapsid antibodies were negative. The culture medium for a few million PBMC per well included 9.5 to 10 IU/ml IL-2 and around 9.9 ug/ml peptides. Half-medium replacement with IL-2 medium occurred on days 3 and 7.

This chain links TRBV6-5 with TRBJ1-2; the match to TRBD1 covers 8 bases. The sequencing used CD4+ T cells from PBMCs cultured with HCoV-229E spike peptides, collected before COVID-19 vaccination. This clonotype originated in a human donor who received a COVID-19 vaccine. In nucleotides, the CDR3 is TGTGCCAGCAGTTCGGACAGGGTCAGGGGCTACACCTTC. This translates into CASSSDRVRGYTF.